This T cell receptor (beta chain) came from a study of early T cells in non-severe SARS-CoV-2 infection. Overall study findings and caveats: Sequences matched to VDJdb favored anti-spike CD8 responses, while private and CD4 specificities were missed.

Using its own MiXCR run on the 5' RACE reads, TCRdb lists one record per CDR3 protein. The table records roughly 64,000 distinct CDR3 sequences, less than 15% of them present only once. Details on this clonotype: Its antigen remains unknown.

The receptor was isolated from an adult who was a healthcare worker with PCR-confirmed SARS-CoV-2 infection or an uninfected control (not recorded which). Material for sequencing was whole blood.

The CDR3 loop reads CASSLGPFPYEQYF. The CDR3 DNA is TGTGCCAGCAGCTTGGGACCTTTCCCTTACGAGCAGTACTTC. The chain employs TRBV7-2 and TRBJ2-7; D possibly matches TRBD1 or TRBD2 (5 bases each). V was trimmed by 3 bases and J by 4 bases, leaving 13 bases between them. This CDR3 contains 14 residues. The germline V gene has CDR1 SGHTA and CDR2 FQGNSA.